The T cell receptor beta chain described here comes from a study of beta chain features in type 1 diabetes (dated by TCRdb to 2016 to 2019). Study-level background: Mean age, gender distribution, total cell number and subset yield were not different between patients and healthy donors. In the study, TCRB repertoires of sorted circulating CD4+ T cell subsets from recently diagnosed type 1 diabetes patients were compared with those of matched healthy donors. Across all samples, approximately 98,000,000 sorted cells were examined, and cell number per subset correlated strongly with RNA yield. Whereas all 28 donors provided naive and central memory subsets, regulatory and stem cell-like memory subsets were isolated from just 8 patients and roughly eight healthy donors. General conclusions and limits of the study: HLA sub-analyses involved small numbers of individuals, so any influence of HLA type on TCRB rearrangement remained unresolved. Patients with type 1 diabetes made fewer insertions and deleted more nucleotides at VDJ recombination sites, implying thymic rearrangement abnormalities. Because cDNA was sequenced instead of genomic DNA, highly expressing activated cells could be over-represented, though the groups showed no difference in activation or CD3 levels. Shorter templates might be favored by PCR, yet because patient and control samples were amplified and corrected together, any such skew would affect both groups equally. A moderate but significant shortening of TCRB CDR3 length was observed in type 1 diabetes patients in all four CD4+ subsets. Naive, central memory and regulatory TCRB repertoires appeared more similar among patients than among healthy donors.

This clone appeared a few times. This receptor's antigen is unknown. Base qualities were left out, and no much larger clone turns up one base away. Each donor gave one peripheral blood draw, averaging around 0.11 L, which was collected into heparinised tubes. Naive, central memory, regulatory and stem cell-like memory CD4+ T cells were sorted on a BD FACSAria II using a panel including CD45RO, CCR7, CD25, CD127, CD95 and CD27. All sorted populations exceeded 95% purity. PBMCs were separated immediately by Lymphoprep density gradient centrifugation and were stained directly, without being cultured. So that batch effects would be minimized, each experiment stained and sorted samples in pairs, pairing one healthy donor with one patient. Via the germline V gene, CDR1 is ENHRY and CDR2 SYGVKD. Trimming costs V 5 bases and J 0 bases, and their ends lie 9 bases apart. The CDR3 covers 14 residues, taking in both the cysteine and the phenylalanine. The CDR3 DNA has 42 bases and is translated from base 1.

The entire isolated RNA was reverse transcribed using the High Capacity cDNA Reverse Transcription Kit, and thus expressed TCRB transcripts were sequenced. Deep immunoSEQ sequencing was applied to naive, central memory and regulatory T cell samples, giving an average of about 3.8 million total reads per sample. Sorted cells were lysed in RLT buffer, and RNA was extracted using DNase-treated RNeasy Micro or Mini kits according to cell number. Each cell subset was processed on its own to prevent cross-contamination, while patient and healthy donor samples were processed together. The immunoSEQ multiplex PCR was used to amplify TCRB sequences from cDNA, generating 87-bp fragments that spanned the CDR3 region. Sequencing of the amplicons was performed on the Illumina HiSeq platform. In the authors' own workflow: Synthetic template baselines were used to correct PCR bias computationally, reads within Hamming distance 2 were collapsed, and singletons that could not be merged were discarded. Reads were aligned against IMGT to assign V, D and J genes, CDR3 length and insertions or deletions at six rearrangement sites. Within each subset, clonotype counts were normalized to the number of sorted cells before true diversity and Gini coefficients were calculated with the tcR R package. The overlap coefficient, calculated on TCRB nucleotide sequences, was used to quantify repertoire sharing. Out-of-frame TCRB sequences from naive cells were analyzed to stand in for the pre-selection repertoire. TCRdb carries this immuneACCESS record with in-frame sequences only. Its versions omit some clonotypes, under half of them owing to an unresolved V gene in the studies checked, with the rest unexplained. V and J calls and clone size are given by that table; D and trimming were obtained from the DNA. The table for this sample lists around 690,000 clones; under 15% of them were counted only once. Over 0.1% of the sample lies in the top ten.

The TCR comes from a man aged 25-40 years with type 1 diabetes. The chain uses TRBV10-3 and TRBJ2-3; tentative D gene TRBD1, with 5 bases matching. Source material: naive CD4+ T cells from blood. Read against the paper, the sample's cell subset or site label means: true naive CD4+ T cells. The CDR3 protein is CAISRQGSTDTQYF. The sequence in DNA is TGTGCCATCAGTCGTCAGGGTAGCACAGATACGCAGTATTTT.